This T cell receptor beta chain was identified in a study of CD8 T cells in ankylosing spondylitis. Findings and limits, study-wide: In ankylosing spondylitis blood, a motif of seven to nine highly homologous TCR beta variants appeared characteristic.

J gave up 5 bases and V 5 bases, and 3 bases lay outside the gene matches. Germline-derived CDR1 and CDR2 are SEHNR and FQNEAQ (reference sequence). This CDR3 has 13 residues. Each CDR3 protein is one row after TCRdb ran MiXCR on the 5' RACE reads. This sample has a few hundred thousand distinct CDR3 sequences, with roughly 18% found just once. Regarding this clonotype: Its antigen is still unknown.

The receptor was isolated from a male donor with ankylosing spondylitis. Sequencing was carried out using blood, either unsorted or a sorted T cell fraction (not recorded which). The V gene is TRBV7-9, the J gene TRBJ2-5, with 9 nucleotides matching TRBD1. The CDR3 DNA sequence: TGTGCCAGCAGCAAGACAGGGGGTGAGACCCAGTACTTC. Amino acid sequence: CASSKTGGETQYF.